What follows are 16 T cell receptor beta chains derived from one specimen sequenced in a study of T cell repertoires in cytomegalovirus infection. TCRdb processed the reads anew with MiXCR; each CDR3 protein has one entry. This sample carries fewer than 250,000 distinct CDR3 sequences, approximately 13% of them seen once, and the ten largest clones take 1.6%. The sequencing sample was made of PBMCs. The receptors were gathered from a human donor in good health (CMV status not recorded). Some clones in this sample may be carry-over from other donors' samples.

V and J are TRBV5-6 and TRBJ2-7, with 12 bases matching TRBD1. The CDR3 extends over 15 amino acids. V gave up 0 bases and J gave up 7 bases; unmatched junction bases: 5. Germline assignment: CDR1 SGHDT and CDR2 YYEEEE. The CDR3 region is CASSLAGTGGREQYF. CDR3 bases: TGTGCCAGCAGCTTGGCAGGGACAGGGGGCAGGGAGCAGTACTTC.

V gene TRBV2 combines with J gene TRBJ2-4, with 7 bases lining up with TRBD1. CDR3 length: 12 amino acids. Germline V lookup: CDR1 SNHLY, CDR2 FYNNEI. V trimming: 3 bases; J trimming: 14 bases; junction bases outside the gene matches: 7. This chain's CDR3 is CASSESWDSEYF. The DNA of the CDR3 is TGTGCCAGCAGTGAGAGTTGGGACAGCGAGTACTTC.

This clonotype was observed at least ten times. V usage is TRBV7-2 and J usage is TRBJ2-4; maybe TRBD2 (5 bases). V was clipped by 4 bases and J by 0 bases, with 16 bases between them. Germline V gene sequence: CDR1 SGHTA, CDR2 FQGNSA. The CDR3 has 17 amino acids. The CDR3 DNA sequence: TGTGCCAGCAGCTCACCCCTCGGCGGACTAGCCAAAAACATTCAGTACTTC. This sequence encodes CASSSPLGGLAKNIQYF.

This clonotype was observed a few times. V gene TRBV6-2 or TRBV6-3 combines with J gene TRBJ2-3; 8 bases are shared with TRBD2. Germline loops: CDR1 MNHEY, CDR2 SVGEGT. The ends lost 3 bases at V and 5 bases at J; junction bases unmatched: 10. The CDR3 runs 16 residues. The CDR3 region is CASSYSQRGKGDTQYF. CDR3 in DNA: TGTGCCAGCAGTTATTCCCAGCGGGGGAAGGGAGATACGCAGTATTTT.

This clonotype was counted only a few times. The chain joins TRBV7-9 to TRBJ1-2, with a weak D call TRBD1 (6 bases). Per germline, CDR1 SEHNR and CDR2 FQNEAQ (reference sequence). V lost 2 bases and J 9 bases, leaving 13 bases between the germline ends. CDR3 length: 13 amino acids. CDR3 nucleotides: TGTGCCAGCAGCTTAACCCAGGGGAGAAGCTACACCTTC. Translation gives CASSLTQGRSYTF.

The table lists this clonotype with many counts. The rearrangement joins TRBV7-8 to TRBJ1-1; possibly TRBD1 for D (5 bases). Per the germline V gene, CDR1 is SGHVS and CDR2 is FQNEAQ. The CDR3 spans 12 residues. V was cut by 8 bases and J by 8 bases, with 15 bases left in between. CDR3 DNA sequence: TGTGCCAGCTCCCCGGGACTGAGAGAAGCTTTCTTT. It specifies CASSPGLREAFF.

There are many counts of this clonotype. The chain employs TRBV7-2 and TRBJ2-1, with D possibly matching TRBD2 (6 bases). Germline loops: CDR1 SGHTA, CDR2 FQGNSA. The CDR3 length is 14 residues. The ends were cut back, 1 base at V and 8 bases at J, with 12 bases in the middle. The CDR3 DNA is TGTGCCAGCAGCTTAGATACTAGCCGCTATGAGCAGTTCTTC. It yields the protein CASSLDTSRYEQFF.

The V and J genes are TRBV14 and TRBJ1-2; 11 bases match TRBD1. Germline CDR1 is SGHDN and CDR2 is FVKESK. The CDR3 is made up of 17 amino acids. Trimming took 4 bases from V and 6 from J; bases not matched to a gene: 13. The CDR3 spells CASSLKRGGQGDHGYTF. The CDR3 coding sequence is TGTGCCAGCAGCCTCAAGAGAGGGGGACAGGGGGATCATGGCTACACCTTC.

This clonotype showed up many times. CDR3 nucleotide sequence: TGTGCTAGTGGTGATCTAGCCGGGGGGGCCGCAGAGACCCAGTACTTC. Protein product: CASGDLAGGAAETQYF. This chain uses TRBV12-5 with TRBJ2-5, with 8 bases lining up with TRBD2. The V segment lost 5 bases and the J segment 4 bases; nucleotides outside the gene matches: 12. The CDR3 is 16 residues long. CDR1 is LGHNT and CDR2 is FRNRAP in the germline V gene.

At least ten counts were recorded for this clonotype. CDR3 sequence reads: CASTRSGGGFGYTF. CDR3 DNA sequence: TGTGCCAGCACCCGCTCCGGGGGTGGTTTTGGCTACACCTTC. This sequence joins TRBV7-2 and TRBJ1-2; possible D gene TRBD1, 5 bases. This CDR3 spans 14 amino acids. Germline V gene sequence: CDR1 SGHTA, CDR2 FQGNSA. The V and J ends lost 7 bases and 7 bases respectively, with 19 bases between them.

This clonotype has a count of ten or more. The CDR3 reads CASSPRGQDTDTQYF. DNA for the CDR3: TGTGCCAGCAGCCCGCGGGGGCAGGACACAGATACGCAGTATTTT. This chain uses TRBV7-9 with TRBJ2-3, with D possibly being TRBD2 (7 bases). CDR3 size: 15 residues. With 5 bases removed from V and 2 bases from J, the gap between germline ends came to 14 bases. Germline loops: CDR1 SEHNR, CDR2 FQNEAQ (reference sequence).

The V call is TRBV6-2 or TRBV6-3, the J call TRBJ2-1, with 9 nucleotides matching TRBD2. J was trimmed by 7 bases and V by 6 bases; bases with no gene match: 13. Germline lookup yields CDR1 MNHEY and CDR2 SVGEGT. The CDR3 has 16 residues. The CDR3 sequence: CASSQVGGRAGNEQFF. The CDR3 bases are TGTGCCAGCAGCCAGGTCGGCGGGAGGGCGGGGAATGAGCAGTTCTTC.

The V call is TRBV29-1, the J call TRBJ2-3; 7 bases are a match to TRBD1. Trimming removed 6 bases from V and 1 base from J; junction bases left unmatched: 7. The CDR3 runs to 14 residues. Germline assignment: CDR1 SQVTM and CDR2 ANQGSEA. CDR3 DNA: TGCAGCGTGATGACAGGGATCGGCACAGATACGCAGTATTTT. Translating gives CSVMTGIGTDTQYF.

This clonotype was found a few times. CDR3 coding DNA: TGTGCCAGCAGCGATACAGGGCCAGATACGCAGTATTTT. It encodes CASSDTGPDTQYF. The chain couples TRBV6-1 to TRBJ2-3; the D gene is possibly TRBD1 (6 bases). The CDR3 contains 13 residues. Germline V gene sequence: CDR1 MNHNS, CDR2 SASEGT. With 6 bases removed from V and 4 bases from J, the gap between germline ends came to 11 bases.

This clonotype was found many times. The chain uses TRBV7-2 and TRBJ2-5, with 11 nucleotides matching TRBD2. The V gene's germline CDR1 is SGHTA and CDR2 FQGNSA. The CDR3 has 16 amino acids. V was pared by 3 bases and J by 2 bases, with 5 bases of the junction left unmatched. CDR3 bases: TGTGCCAGCAGCTTGACTAGCGGGGAGTCGCAAGAGACCCAGTACTTC. Amino acids: CASSLTSGESQETQYF.

The J gene is TRBJ1-2, the V gene TRBV29-1; 7 bases align to TRBD1. J gave up 0 bases and V 5 bases, and 6 bases lay outside the gene matches. The CDR3 is 14 amino acids. CDR1 is SQVTM and CDR2 is ANQGSEA in the germline V gene. DNA for the CDR3: TGCAGCGTTTACCGGGACAGCCCTAACTATGGCTACACCTTC. Its translation: CSVYRDSPNYGYTF.